This is a list of T cell receptor beta chains from one sample in a study of technical replicates of blood from a handful of donors. Measured with immunoSEQ multiplex PCR; TCRdb has only the in-frame clones, and not every one. Here the sample spans 84,000 or so clones, roughly 94% being singletons. The sequencing input was T cells isolated from PBMCs. Receptors were obtained from a human donor in good health. Each CDR3 is given with its conserved first and last residue. Expanded clones are given a class, and other clones once, few, many or no size at all.

CDR3 protein: CAWSVSGGIETQYF
V gene: TRBV30
clone size: -
J gene: TRBJ2-5

CDR3 protein: CASSLAVLAGSSYNEQFF
V gene: TRBV11-2
clone size: -
J gene: TRBJ2-1

CDR3 protein: CASSPPARGQTYNEQFF
V gene: TRBV18
clone size: -
J gene: TRBJ2-1

CDR3 protein: CASSLGQGLYEQYF
V gene: TRBV4-2
clone size: -
J gene: TRBJ2-7

CDR3 protein: CASSQTGGGGEQYF
V gene: TRBV6-5
clone size: -
J gene: TRBJ2-7

CDR3 protein: CASSWKPLAEAFF
V gene: TRBV11-1
clone size: -
J gene: TRBJ1-1

CDR3 protein: CASSLQAGTEAFF
V gene: TRBV7-9
clone size: -
J gene: TRBJ1-1

CDR3 protein: CASRREGRSPLHF
V gene: TRBV2
clone size: -
J gene: TRBJ1-6

CDR3 protein: CASSIKREADTDTQYF
V gene: TRBV5-4
clone size: -
J gene: TRBJ2-3

CDR3 protein: CASRWDSSGNTIYF
V gene: TRBV2
clone size: few
J gene: TRBJ1-3

CDR3 protein: CAWADDRSSYEQYF
V gene: TRBV30
clone size: -
J gene: TRBJ2-7

CDR3 protein: CASSHASQGGEKLFF
V gene: TRBV5-1
clone size: -
J gene: TRBJ1-4

CDR3 protein: CASSEGTGLSNQPQHF
V gene: TRBV28
clone size: -
J gene: TRBJ1-5